This T cell receptor beta chain was sequenced during a study of T cell responses to AZD1222 COVID-19 vaccine. Findings of the study overall: Baseline serology detected seropositivity in only six or seven AZD1222 recipients. Donor demographics were predominantly white British with a female majority; clonal diversity may be underestimated. Reportedly, nearly half the spike-specific TCRs target unmutated variant regions.

V lost 6 bases and J lost 6; bases outside the gene matches: 7. Germline V gene data show CDR1 as SGHTA and CDR2 as FQGNSA. The CDR3 consists of 15 residues. Sequenced by immunoSEQ multiplex PCR; TCRdb stores in-frame clones only, minus some. Among approximately 100,000 clones listed, about 89% were seen once. Details on this clone: Its specificity is unknown.

The material was peripheral blood, obtained on day 0 of AZD1222 vaccination. The J gene is TRBJ1-6, the V gene TRBV7-2, with 8 nucleotides matching TRBD1. The clonotype was recovered from an adult in good health. CDR3 sequence: CASRPTGAPNSPLHF. CDR3 nucleotides: TGTGCCAGCAGACCGACAGGGGCCCCTAATTCACCCCTCCACTTT.